The 27 T cell receptor beta chains listed next were all sequenced from one sample in a study of OX40 agonist ivuxolimab in advanced cancers. The library was obtained by the immunoSEQ multiplex PCR assay. The source is immuneACCESS, and TCRdb retained only in-frame sequences with V and J called. Part of the clones is not carried over; for the studies checked, unresolved V genes explain less than half of this, and the remainder is unexplained. The sample contains some 58,000 clones, 85% of them found a single time. Of the sample, 3.5% to 4% is held by the ten largest clones. This material consisted of CD4+ or CD8+ T cells sorted from blood, taken in a trial of the OX40 agonist ivuxolimab. The receptors derive from an adult with an advanced solid tumor such as melanoma, head and neck, liver or kidney cancer.

A note on this clone: A read error may produce the germline difference seen at one junction end. Other DNA sequences from this sample encode an identical CDR3 as well. The CDR3 sequence: CASSRRGQAQSYEQYF. CDR3 nucleotide sequence: TGTGCCAGCAGTCGCAGGGGACAGGCCCAATCCTATGAGCAGTACTTC. The J gene is TRBJ2-7, the V gene TRBV6-6; TRBD1 matches 8 bases. Germline lookup yields CDR1 MNHNY and CDR2 SVGAGI (reference sequence). The CDR3 loop spans 16 amino acids.

The rearrangement joins TRBV7-3 to TRBJ2-1; the D is unclear. V dropped 5 bases and J dropped 6 bases, with 11 bases sitting between them. Germline CDR1 reads SGHTA; CDR2 reads FQGTGA. The CDR3 consists of 13 residues. The CDR3 DNA reads TGTGCCAGCAGCCCGAGCCCGGGCAATGAGCAGTTCTTC. Translated, it gives CASSPSPGNEQFF.

The chain recombines TRBV6-6 with TRBJ1-5, with D unresolved. Germline CDR1 reads MNHNY; CDR2 reads SVGAGI (reference sequence). Trimming cost V 6 bases and J 5 bases, with 11 bases left between them. The CDR3 has 13 amino acids. The CDR3 loop reads CASRVRTDQPQHF. CDR3 DNA sequence: TGTGCCAGCAGGGTCAGAACAGATCAGCCCCAGCATTTT.

Only a few counts were recorded for this clone. The V gene is TRBV6-1, the J gene TRBJ1-4; D is undetermined. Germline-derived CDR1 and CDR2 are MNHNS and SASEGT. CDR3 length: 14 amino acids. The V end was cut by 1 base, the J end by 8 bases, with 11 bases between. The CDR3 reads CASSEVTRLEKLFF. DNA of the CDR3: TGTGCCAGCAGTGAAGTGACACGTCTCGAAAAACTGTTTTTT.

This sequence joins TRBV5-6 and TRBJ2-3; the match to TRBD1 covers 11 bases. Germline V gives CDR1 SGHDT, CDR2 YYEEEE. V gave up 1 base and J gave up 6 bases; unmatched junction bases: 16. This CDR3 has 19 amino acids. This CDR3 is CASSLLLGWTGGADDTQYF. Written as DNA, the CDR3 is TGTGCCAGCAGCTTGCTTCTAGGTTGGACAGGGGGCGCGGATGATACGCAGTATTTT.

The CDR3 region is CASSGEHNEQFF. For the CDR3, the DNA is TGTGCCAGCAGCGGCGAACACAATGAGCAGTTCTTC. This sequence joins TRBV7-9 and TRBJ2-1; D not resolved. With 5 bases removed from V and 5 bases from J, the gap between germline ends came to 7 bases. The CDR3 covers 12 residues. Germline V CDR1 and CDR2: SEHNR, FQNEAQ (reference sequence).

The CDR3 nucleotides read TGTGCCAGCAGCCCCCGCGCGGGAGGGCCCTCCCCAGATACGCAGTATTTT. Translation gives CASSPRAGGPSPDTQYF. The chain combines TRBV9 with TRBJ2-3; 9 positions agree with TRBD2. The V and J ends lost 4 bases and 4 bases, in that order; junction bases with no gene match: 13. This CDR3 spans 17 amino acids. Germline V gene lookup returns CDR1 SGDLS and CDR2 YYNGEE.

The chain joins TRBV28 to TRBJ2-1; TRBD2 aligns across 8 bases. CDR3 length: 16 residues. The germline gives CDR1 MDHEN, CDR2 SYDVKM. The V and J ends lost 4 bases and 4 bases, in that order; junction bases with no gene match: 9. The CDR3 DNA sequence: TGTGCCAGCAGTTCGCGGGGGGCAATGCTTTACAATGAGCAGTTCTTC. It specifies CASSSRGAMLYNEQFF.

The V and J genes are TRBV6-5 and TRBJ2-2; D unclear. V dropped 5 bases and J dropped 4 bases, with 11 bases sitting between them. The CDR3 has 14 amino acids. Germline assignment: CDR1 MNHEY and CDR2 SVGAGI. The DNA for the CDR3 is TGTGCCAGCAGTCCTACGGGTGTCACCGGGGAGCTGTTTTTT. Translating gives CASSPTGVTGELFF.

The chain couples TRBV2 to TRBJ2-7; D possibly corresponds to TRBD2 (6 bases). The CDR3 runs to 14 residues. Trimming took 5 bases from V and 0 from J, leaving 11 bases between them. Germline-derived CDR1 and CDR2 are SNHLY and FYNNEI. CDR3: CASSKGGTSYEQYF. In DNA form, the CDR3 reads TGTGCCAGCAGTAAAGGAGGGACCTCCTACGAGCAGTACTTC.

The V gene is TRBV9, the J gene TRBJ2-3, with D possibly being TRBD2 (7 bases). V dropped 4 bases and J dropped 5 bases, with 17 bases sitting between them. There are 15 residues in the CDR3. Looked up from germline, CDR1 is SGDLS and CDR2 is YYNGEE. CDR3 region: CASSPLWGGGDTQYF. Here the CDR3 DNA reads TGTGCCAGCAGCCCCCTGTGGGGGGGCGGAGATACGCAGTATTTT. The entire variable domain, with the rest obtained from reference TRBV9 and TRBJ2-3, is as follows: DSGVTQTPKHLITATGQRVTLRCSPRSGDLSVYWYQQSLDQGLQFLIQYYNGEERAKGNILERFSAQQFPDLHSELNLSSLELGDSALYFCASSPLWGGGDTQYFGPGTRLTVL.

The CDR3 DNA is TGTGCCAGCAGCCCCTCCACGAGTGAGCAGTTCTTC. As protein: CASSPSTSEQFF. The V and J genes are TRBV7-9 and TRBJ2-1; no firm D call. V lost 5 bases to trimming and J lost 9 bases, with 11 bases between them. This CDR3 comprises 12 residues. In germline, CDR1 is SEHNR, CDR2 FQNEAQ (reference sequence).

The chain joins TRBV30 to TRBJ2-7; 10 bases match TRBD2. The CDR3 contains 16 residues. Per the germline V gene, CDR1 is GTSNPN and CDR2 is SVGIG (reference sequence). V lost 3 bases and J lost 5; bases outside the gene matches: 13. CDR3: CAWSGARTSGPHEQYF. CDR3 bases: TGTGCCTGGAGCGGGGCAAGGACTAGCGGCCCCCACGAGCAGTACTTC.

The chain joins TRBV19 to TRBJ2-7; no clear D. The ends were cut back, 6 bases at V and 6 bases at J, with 12 bases in the middle. CDR1 LNHDA and CDR2 SQIVND come from the germline V gene (reference sequence). CDR3 length: 12 residues. CDR3 DNA sequence: TGTGCCAGTAGCAACCGAATAGGCGAGCAGTACTTC. It is translated as CASSNRIGEQYF.

The chain recombines TRBV6-5 with TRBJ2-1, with D tentatively TRBD1 or TRBD2 (5 bases each). The CDR3 has 15 amino acids. Germline V gene lookup returns CDR1 MNHEY and CDR2 SVGAGI. Trimming left V 1 base short and J 4 bases short, with 11 bases between. CDR3 in amino acids: CASSYWDGLYNEQFF. CDR3 nucleotide sequence: TGTGCCAGCAGTTACTGGGACGGATTATACAATGAGCAGTTCTTC.

This clone was picked up one time. V gene TRBV6-6 combines with J gene TRBJ2-7; D call uncertain. Germline V gene data show CDR1 as MNHNY and CDR2 as SVGAGI (reference sequence). The CDR3 is 11 amino acids. Trimming removed 2 bases at V and 6 bases at J, with 5 bases between. For the CDR3, the DNA is TGTGCCAGCAGTTACGTCGGCGAGCAGTACTTC. Encoded protein: CASSYVGEQYF.

The chain uses TRBV23-1 and TRBJ2-7; D is uncertain. TRBV23-1 is treated as an ORF (open reading frame) with a function not yet certain. Trimming cost V 3 bases and J 3 bases, with 9 bases left between them. The CDR3 is 13 residues long. The CDR3 sequence: CASSHSSFYEQYF. In DNA form, the CDR3 reads TGCGCCAGCAGTCATTCGTCGTTCTACGAGCAGTACTTC.

This rearrangement joins TRBV11-2 to TRBJ2-7, with 12 nucleotides matching TRBD2. V shed 1 base and J 3 bases; nucleotides not matched to a gene: 10. CDR3 length: 18 residues. From germline, CDR1 is SGHAT and CDR2 FQNNGV. The CDR3 DNA reads TGTGCCAGCAGCTTAGGTCGGCTAGCGGGAGGGGCTCACTACGAGCAGTACTTC. Translation gives CASSLGRLAGGAHYEQYF.

The chain recombines TRBV15 with TRBJ2-3, with 11 bases identical to TRBD2. This CDR3 is built from 14 residues. After removal of 8 bases from V and 6 bases from J, the junction contained 7 bases not matched to a gene. Germline CDR1 reads LNHNV; CDR2 reads YYDKDF (reference sequence). CDR3 coding DNA: TGTGCCACCCTAGCGGGAGGCCAAGAGGATACGCAGTATTTT. Translation gives CATLAGGQEDTQYF.

The chain uses TRBV6-5 and TRBJ1-1; D remains ambiguous. The CDR3 loop spans 13 amino acids. Per the germline V gene, CDR1 is MNHEY and CDR2 is SVGAGI. V was clipped by 10 bases and J by 3 bases, with 15 bases between them. CDR3 DNA: TGTGCCACCAGAAGGAATCTGGACACTGAAGCTTTCTTT. It encodes CATRRNLDTEAFF.

CDR3 DNA: TGCGCCAGCAGCCAAGGTTCGATCAACAATGAGCAGTTCTTC. It encodes CASSQGSINNEQFF. The V and J genes are TRBV4-3 and TRBJ2-1, with unresolved D. Trimming shortened V by 1 base and J by 5 bases, and 9 bases separated the two germline ends. The CDR3 extends over 14 amino acids. CDR1 is LGHNA and CDR2 is YSLEER in the germline V gene.

The chain combines TRBV11-2 with TRBJ1-1, with 10 bases that match TRBD1. The V gene end was trimmed by 5 bases and the J gene end by 0 bases; junction bases not matched to a gene: 6. This CDR3 region has 16 residues. Germline V gene sequence: CDR1 SGHAT, CDR2 FQNNGV. The CDR3 DNA reads TGTGCCAGCAGCCTGGGGACAGGGGTGTTGAACACTGAAGCTTTCTTT. Its translation is CASSLGTGVLNTEAFF.

The chain uses TRBV25-1 and TRBJ2-7; TRBD1 or TRBD2 may be the D gene (5 bases each). The CDR3 has 14 residues. Trimming cost V 2 bases and J 3 bases, with 11 bases left between them. In germline, CDR1 is MGHDK, CDR2 SYGVNS. This chain's CDR3 is CASSERGVIYEQYF. DNA for the CDR3: TGTGCCAGCAGTGAAAGAGGGGTCATCTACGAGCAGTACTTC.

V usage is TRBV5-1 and J usage is TRBJ2-3; the match to TRBD1 covers 7 bases. CDR3 size: 15 residues. V shed 0 bases and J 3 bases; nucleotides not matched to a gene: 4. Germline-derived CDR1 and CDR2 are SGHRS and YFSETQ. CDR3 coding DNA: TGCGCCAGCAGCTTGGGTCAACAGGGGACAGATACGCAGTATTTT. Protein sequence: CASSLGQQGTDTQYF. Using reference TRBV5-1 and TRBJ2-3 for the parts outside the CDR3, the full variable domain is KAGVTQTPRYLIKTRGQQVTLSCSPISGHRSVSWYQQTPGQGLQFLFEYFSETQRNKGNFPGRFSGRQFSNSRSEMNVSTLELGDSALYLCASSLGQQGTDTQYFGPGTRLTVL.

This clone was recorded a few times. The chain joins TRBV6-5 to TRBJ1-2; no definite D call. Germline values: CDR1 MNHEY, CDR2 SVGAGI. The CDR3 extends over 13 amino acids. Trimming cost V 6 bases and J 0 bases, with 8 bases left between them. CDR3 sequence (DNA): TGTGCCAGCAGGACGGAGGCTAACTATGGCTACACCTTC. Protein sequence: CASRTEANYGYTF.

The V and J genes are TRBV11-3 and TRBJ2-5; a weak D match, TRBD2 (6 bases). Germline V CDR1 and CDR2: SGHNT, YENEEA. CDR3 length: 13 amino acids. The V end was cut by 3 bases, the J end by 4 bases, with 9 bases between. The CDR3 reads CASSLGGIETQYF. DNA for the CDR3: TGTGCCAGCAGCTTGGGGGGAATAGAGACCCAGTACTTC.

The chain recombines TRBV7-8 with TRBJ2-1; TRBD2 is a possible D gene (5 bases). This CDR3 spans 15 amino acids. Trimming stripped 3 bases from V and 0 bases from J, with 9 bases between. Germline values: CDR1 SGHVS, CDR2 FQNEAQ. CDR3 loop: CASSFQAVSYNEQFF. As DNA, the CDR3 is TGTGCCAGCAGCTTTCAAGCGGTCTCCTACAATGAGCAGTTCTTC.